These T cell receptor beta chains were read from a single sample in a study of cytomegalovirus exposure and HLA in healthy donors. Generated by immunoSEQ multiplex PCR, the TCRdb table keeps only in-frame clones and is missing some. The sample lists 56,000 or so clones, 93% occurring once. What was sequenced was PBMCs. The receptor set was obtained from a woman aged 18-35 years in good health and CMV-seropositive. Both conserved end residues are part of each CDR3. Each record gives: V gene, clone size, J gene, D gene, CDR3 protein, CDR3 DNA. The D gene is left open where the match is weak. Rows may omit the clone size; those that give it use once, few, many or a size class.

V: TRBV30
size: once
J: TRBJ2-7
D: .
CDR3: CAWTGNEQYF
DNA: TGTGCCTGGACAGGGAACGAGCAGTACTTC

V: TRBV10-3
size: .
J: TRBJ2-1
D: .
CDR3: CAISESPGDNEQFF
DNA: TGTGCCATCAGTGAGTCCCCAGGGGACAATGAGCAGTTCTTC

V: TRBV28
size: .
J: TRBJ2-1
D: .
CDR3: CASRSGLSMGNEQFF
DNA: TGTGCCAGCCGATCAGGACTTAGCATGGGGAATGAGCAGTTCTTC

V: TRBV9
size: .
J: TRBJ1-1
D: .
CDR3: CASSRDWFDTEAFF
DNA: TGTGCCAGCAGCCGAGACTGGTTCGACACTGAAGCTTTCTTT

V: TRBV5-6
size: .
J: TRBJ2-5
D: TRBD1
CDR3: CASSLGQGRETQYF
DNA: TGTGCCAGCAGCTTAGGACAGGGCCGAGAGACCCAGTACTTC

V: TRBV7-9
size: .
J: TRBJ2-5
D: TRBD1
CDR3: CASSRRGQQETQYF
DNA: TGTGCCAGCAGCCGCAGGGGGCAGCAGGAGACCCAGTACTTC

V: TRBV11-2
size: once
J: TRBJ2-1
D: TRBD2
CDR3: CASSSSPGGSNANEQFF
DNA: TGTGCCAGCAGCTCCTCCCCGGGGGGGAGCAACGCCAATGAGCAGTTCTTC

V: TRBV30
size: .
J: TRBJ2-7
D: .
CDR3: CAWSVHGGYSYEQYF
DNA: TGTGCCTGGAGTGTACACGGCGGATACTCCTACGAGCAGTACTTC

V: TRBV11-2
size: .
J: TRBJ2-3
D: TRBD2
CDR3: CASSFDRLSGGADTQYF
DNA: TGTGCCAGCAGCTTCGATAGGCTTAGCGGGGGGGCAGATACGCAGTATTTT

V: TRBV18
size: .
J: TRBJ2-2
D: .
CDR3: CASSPQQGDTGELFF
DNA: TGTGCCAGCTCACCACAACAGGGAGATACCGGGGAGCTGTTTTTT

V: TRBV2
size: .
J: TRBJ1-5
D: .
CDR3: CASRGTLESLNQPQHF
DNA: TGTGCCAGCAGGGGGACTTTAGAGAGCCTTAATCAGCCCCAGCATTTT

V: TRBV7-2
size: .
J: TRBJ2-1
D: TRBD2
CDR3: CASSSPGGKYNEQFF
DNA: TGTGCCAGCAGCTCGCCGGGGGGGAAGTACAATGAGCAGTTCTTC

V: TRBV30
size: .
J: TRBJ1-3
D: TRBD1
CDR3: CAWSLSFGGTAISGNTIYF
DNA: TGTGCCTGGAGTCTATCTTTCGGTGGGACAGCTATCTCTGGAAACACCATATATTTT

V: TRBV29-1
size: once
J: TRBJ1-2
D: TRBD1
CDR3: CSVVTGVGYTF
DNA: TGCAGCGTTGTGACAGGGGTAGGCTACACCTTC

V: TRBV28
size: .
J: TRBJ1-3
D: TRBD1
CDR3: CASQGAATSGNTIYF
DNA: TGTGCCAGCCAGGGGGCGGCTACCTCTGGAAACACCATATATTTT